The 5 T cell receptor beta chains given below trace back to one sample, sequenced in a study of blood T cell repertoires in COVID-19. Here immunoSEQ multiplex PCR was the method, and the copy in TCRdb shows in-frame clones only, minus some. The sample gives approximately 160,000 clones, about 80% of which show up once; roughly 7% is in the top ten. The sequenced sample was PBMCs or T cells enriched from blood (not recorded which). The receptor set was obtained from a man in his forties or fifties who had recovered from COVID-19.

This chain joins TRBV6-4 and TRBJ1-4; D perhaps matches TRBD1 (5 bases). V was trimmed by 6 bases and J by 8 bases, leaving 22 bases between them. The CDR3 runs 16 residues. The germline CDR1 and CDR2 sequences are MRHNA and SNTAGT. The DNA for the CDR3 is TGTGCCAGCAGCCCCAGGGCGGCAGGGCTATCGGAAAAACTGTTTTTT. This gives the protein CASSPRAAGLSEKLFF.

The chain recombines TRBV18 with TRBJ2-1; 7 bases are shared with TRBD1. CDR3 size: 15 residues. CDR1 and CDR2 (germline): KGHSH, LQKENI. Trimming at V came to 3 bases and at J to 6 bases, leaving 8 bases not matched to a gene. CDR3 coding DNA: TGTGCCAGCTCACCCGCCATCAGGACAGGCAATGAGCAGTTCTTC. Its protein product is CASSPAIRTGNEQFF.

The rearrangement links TRBV6-5 to TRBJ2-5, with D tentatively TRBD1 (7 bases). CDR1 and CDR2 (germline): MNHEY, SVGAGI. The CDR3 is made up of 15 amino acids. V was clipped by 6 bases and J by 5 bases, with 19 bases between them. This chain's CDR3 is CASSREATGRETQYF. The CDR3 DNA reads as TGTGCCAGCAGCCGGGAAGCGACAGGGAGGGAGACCCAGTACTTC.

V gene TRBV10-2 combines with J gene TRBJ1-6, with 9 bases that match TRBD1. J was trimmed by 10 bases and V by 0 bases; bases with no gene match: 1. Germline V gene lookup returns CDR1 WSHSY and CDR2 SAAADI. The CDR3 is 14 residues long. The chain's CDR3 is CASSESGTGSPLHF. CDR3 coding DNA: TGCGCCAGCAGTGAGTCAGGGACAGGGTCACCCCTCCACTTT.

This clone has a handful of counts. V usage is TRBV4-1 and J usage is TRBJ1-1; D unclear. This CDR3 is 16 amino acids long. The ends were cut back, 0 bases at V and 5 bases at J, with 16 bases in the middle. Germline V gene data show CDR1 as MGHRA and CDR2 as YSYEKL. For the CDR3, the DNA is TGCGCCAGCAGCCAAGACGGAGAGGGCGTAAGGACTGAAGCTTTCTTT. Its protein product is CASSQDGEGVRTEAFF.